This T cell receptor beta chain was documented in a study of cytomegalovirus exposure and HLA in healthy donors. Study-level findings and limits: Most TCR sequences showed up rarely, but some public TCRs showed up in many donors. In a later analysis, parvovirus B19, influenza, CMV and Epstein-Barr virus appeared linked to several top co-occurrence clusters.

To note about this clone: Its specificity is not known.

Primers included in the PCR were 60 Vbeta and 13 Jbeta primers. Sequencing used immunoSEQ multiplex PCR; TCRdb keeps in-frame clones, though not all of them. The sample consists of about 150,000 clones, 75% to 85% of them appearing once. Germline assignment: CDR1 MNHNY and CDR2 SVGAGI (reference sequence). This CDR3 is 14 amino acids long. Trimming took 6 bases from V and 0 from J; bases not matched to a gene: 1. Input material: PBMCs. The rearrangement joins TRBV6-6 to TRBJ2-1, with 8 positions matching TRBD2. This sequence originates from a man between 50 and 59 years old in good health and CMV-seropositive. The CDR3 loop reads CASRSGSSYNEQFF. CDR3 bases: TGTGCCAGCAGGAGCGGGAGCTCCTACAATGAGCAGTTCTTC.